The 19 T cell receptor beta chains below were found in one sample sequenced in a study of T cells expressing NK-cell markers (dated by TCRdb to the early 2020s). Library generation was performed with 5' RACE. The instrument was an Illumina HiSeq 2000. TCRdb reprocessed the reads, so every CDR3 protein sequence counts as one entry and DNA is not shown. The sample's records list under 500,000 distinct CDR3 sequences. The ten top clones hold under 7.5% of the sample. Sequencing was done on a sample of blood T cells: a sorted CD56 or NKG2C T cell subset, CD4+ or CD8+ T cells, or bulk PBMC T cells (not recorded which). Receptors originate from a woman between 18 and 75 years old in good health.

The chain joins TRBV4-3 to TRBJ1-4. This CDR3 has 15 amino acids. Germline assignment: CDR1 LGHNA and CDR2 YSLEER. The chain's CDR3 is CASSPLAGAGEKLFF.

V usage is TRBV6-2 or TRBV6-3 and J usage is TRBJ2-1; TCRdb names TRBD1, which stays unverified in the absence of DNA. Germline V gives CDR1 MNHEY, CDR2 SVGEGT. The CDR3 is 17 residues long. This chain's CDR3 is CASRDPGLASSYNEQFF.

The chain couples TRBV20-1 to TRBJ1-4; TCRdb calls TRBD1, which cannot be checked without DNA. Per the germline V gene, CDR1 is DFQATT and CDR2 is SNEGSKA (reference sequence). CDR3 length equals 18 residues. The chain's CDR3 is CSAPAWGRGTVLNEKLFF.

The chain links TRBV11-2 to TRBJ2-1; no DNA is available, so the TRBD1 call from TCRdb remains unchecked. The V gene's germline CDR1 is SGHAT and CDR2 FQNNGV. The CDR3 totals 14 residues. CDR3 loop: CASSLSISGGEQFF.

V gene TRBV20-1 combines with J gene TRBJ2-7; lacking DNA, the TRBD2 call made by TCRdb goes unchecked. Germline V gene sequence: CDR1 DFQATT, CDR2 SNEGSKA (reference sequence). The CDR3 extends over 13 amino acids. The CDR3 sequence: CSARIAGAYEQYF.

The chain carries TRBV7-8 and TRBJ1-2. CDR1 SGHVS and CDR2 FQNEAQ come from the germline V gene. The CDR3 is 13 residues long. CDR3 amino acids: CASSLVGTTGYTF.

This rearrangement joins TRBV29-1 to TRBJ2-3. The CDR3 covers 14 residues. From germline, CDR1 is SQVTM and CDR2 ANQGSEA. The CDR3 sequence: CSVEGAGGTDTQYF.

J is TRBJ2-3 and V is TRBV7-2; TCRdb gives TRBD1 as the D gene, but with no DNA this cannot be confirmed. The CDR3 length is 16 residues. Germline CDR1 is SGHTA and CDR2 is FQGNSA. The CDR3 is CASTLWGRGGTDTQYF.

This sequence joins TRBV7-9 and TRBJ2-2; TCRdb proposes TRBD1, but this gene call is untestable without DNA. The CDR3 covers 14 residues. The germline gives CDR1 SEHNR, CDR2 FQNEAQ (reference sequence). The CDR3 sequence is CASSLRQGTGELFF.

The V gene is TRBV5-1, the J gene TRBJ2-1. This CDR3 is 14 amino acids long. Germline V lookup: CDR1 SGHRS, CDR2 YFSETQ. CDR3 in amino acids: CASSHRTNYNEQFF.

The chain joins TRBV4-3 to TRBJ2-3; TCRdb reports TRBD2, a call that lacks DNA to check it against. CDR1 and CDR2 (germline): LGHNA, YSLEER. CDR3 length: 16 residues. The CDR3 sequence is CASSQEAERSEDTQYF.

This chain links TRBV12-3 or TRBV12-4 with TRBJ2-5. This CDR3 contains 14 residues. The chain's CDR3 is CASSLVLGRETQYF.

The chain carries TRBV7-2 and TRBJ2-3. Looked up from germline, CDR1 is SGHTA and CDR2 is FQGNSA. This CDR3 has 14 residues. The CDR3 reads CASSLDTNTDTQYF.

The chain is built from TRBV27 and TRBJ2-3. The CDR3 is made up of 16 amino acids. Germline-derived CDR1 and CDR2 are MNHEY and SMNVEV (reference sequence). CDR3 region: CASSLSLWGGTDTQYF.

This sequence joins TRBV30 and TRBJ1-1; TCRdb proposes TRBD1, but this gene call is untestable without DNA. The CDR3 totals 16 residues. Germline-derived CDR1 and CDR2 are GTSNPN and SVGIG (reference sequence). The chain's CDR3 is CAWSVIRSGLNTEAFF.

The rearrangement uses TRBV10-2 and TRBJ2-2; TCRdb returns TRBD2, unconfirmable since there is no DNA. Germline loops: CDR1 WSHSY, CDR2 SAAADI. CDR3 length equals 14 residues. CDR3: CASNTRGNTGELFF.

The chain employs TRBV5-1 and TRBJ2-1; the TCRdb D gene call, TRBD2, has no DNA to confirm it. The CDR3 covers 14 residues. The germline CDR1 and CDR2 sequences are SGHRS and YFSETQ. The CDR3 here is CASSLVGDFNEQFF. Looking up the rest from reference TRBV5-1 and TRBJ2-1 gives the full variable domain: KAGVTQTPRYLIKTRGQQVTLSCSPISGHRSVSWYQQTPGQGLQFLFEYFSETQRNKGNFPGRFSGRQFSNSRSEMNVSTLELGDSALYLCASSLVGDFNEQFFGPGTRLTVL.

The chain is built from TRBV7-2 and TRBJ2-3; as DNA is missing, the TRBD2 call by TCRdb cannot be tested. The length of the CDR3 is 14 residues. CDR1 is SGHTA, CDR2 FQGNSA, per germline. The CDR3 region is CASSPSVGGDTQYF.

The CDR3 spells CASSLSGRGPDTQYF. This rearrangement joins TRBV6-2 or TRBV6-3 to TRBJ2-3; TCRdb picks TRBD2, but there is no DNA to check that call. The germline V gene encodes CDR1 MNHEY and CDR2 SVGEGT. The CDR3 is 15 residues long.